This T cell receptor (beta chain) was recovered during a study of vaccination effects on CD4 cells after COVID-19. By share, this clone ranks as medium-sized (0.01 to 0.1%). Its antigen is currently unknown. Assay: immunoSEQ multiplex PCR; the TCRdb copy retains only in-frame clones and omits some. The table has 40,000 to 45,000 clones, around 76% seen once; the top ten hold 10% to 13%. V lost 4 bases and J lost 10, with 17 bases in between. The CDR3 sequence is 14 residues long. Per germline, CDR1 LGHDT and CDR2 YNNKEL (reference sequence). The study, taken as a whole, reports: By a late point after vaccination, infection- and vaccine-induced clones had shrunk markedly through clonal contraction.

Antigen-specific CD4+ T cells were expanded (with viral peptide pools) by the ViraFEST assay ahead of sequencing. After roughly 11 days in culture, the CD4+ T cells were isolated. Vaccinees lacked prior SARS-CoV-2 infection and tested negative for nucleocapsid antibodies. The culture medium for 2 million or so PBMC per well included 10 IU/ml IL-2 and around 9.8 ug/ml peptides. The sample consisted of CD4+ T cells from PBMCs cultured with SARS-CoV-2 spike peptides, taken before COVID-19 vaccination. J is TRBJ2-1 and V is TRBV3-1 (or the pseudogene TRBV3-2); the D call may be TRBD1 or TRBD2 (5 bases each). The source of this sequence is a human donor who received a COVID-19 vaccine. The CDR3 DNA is TGTGCCAGCAGCCTCGGGACGAAGGGAAGGGAGCAGTTCTTC. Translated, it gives CASSLGTKGREQFF.